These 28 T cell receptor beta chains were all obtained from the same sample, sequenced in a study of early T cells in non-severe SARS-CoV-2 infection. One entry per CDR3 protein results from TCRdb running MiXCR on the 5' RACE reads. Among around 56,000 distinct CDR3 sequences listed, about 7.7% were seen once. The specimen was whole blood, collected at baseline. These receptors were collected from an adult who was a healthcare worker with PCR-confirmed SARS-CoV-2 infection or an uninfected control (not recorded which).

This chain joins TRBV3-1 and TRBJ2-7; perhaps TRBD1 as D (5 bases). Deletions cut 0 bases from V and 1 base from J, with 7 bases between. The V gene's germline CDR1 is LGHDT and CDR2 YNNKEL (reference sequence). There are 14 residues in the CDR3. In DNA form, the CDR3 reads TGTGCCAGCAGCCAAGAGCAGGGTTCCTACGAGCAGTACTTC. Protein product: CASSQEQGSYEQYF.

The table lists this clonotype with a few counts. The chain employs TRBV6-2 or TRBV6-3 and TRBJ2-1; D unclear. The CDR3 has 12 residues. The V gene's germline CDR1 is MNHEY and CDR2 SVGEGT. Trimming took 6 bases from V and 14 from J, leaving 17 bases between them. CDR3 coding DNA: TGTGCCAGCAGGCCCCCCGCCGGGCGAGAGTTCTTC. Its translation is CASRPPAGREFF.

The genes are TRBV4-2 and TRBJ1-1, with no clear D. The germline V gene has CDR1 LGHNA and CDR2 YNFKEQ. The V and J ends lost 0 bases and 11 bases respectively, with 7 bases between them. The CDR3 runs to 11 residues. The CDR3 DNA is TGTGCCAGCAGCCAAGATGTGTTGGCTTTCTTT. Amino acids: CASSQDVLAFF.

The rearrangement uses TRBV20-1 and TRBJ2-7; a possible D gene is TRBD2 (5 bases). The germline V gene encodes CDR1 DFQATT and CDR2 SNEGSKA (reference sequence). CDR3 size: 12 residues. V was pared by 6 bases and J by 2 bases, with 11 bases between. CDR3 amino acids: CSALAPAYEQYF. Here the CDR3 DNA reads TGCAGTGCCCTAGCCCCAGCCTACGAGCAGTACTTC.

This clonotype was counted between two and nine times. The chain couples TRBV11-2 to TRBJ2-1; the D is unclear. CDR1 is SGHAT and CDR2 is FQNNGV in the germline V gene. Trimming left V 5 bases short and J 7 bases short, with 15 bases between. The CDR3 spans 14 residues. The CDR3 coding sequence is TGTGCCAGCAGCCAAGGGCCGGCTTGGAATGAGCAGTTCTTC. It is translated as CASSQGPAWNEQFF. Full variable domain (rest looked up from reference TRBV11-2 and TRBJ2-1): EAGVAQSPRYKIIEKRQSVAFWCNPISGHATLYWYQQILGQGPKLLIQFQNNGVVDDSQLPKDRFSAERLKGVDSTLKIQPAKLEDSAVYLCASSQGPAWNEQFFGPGTRLTVL.

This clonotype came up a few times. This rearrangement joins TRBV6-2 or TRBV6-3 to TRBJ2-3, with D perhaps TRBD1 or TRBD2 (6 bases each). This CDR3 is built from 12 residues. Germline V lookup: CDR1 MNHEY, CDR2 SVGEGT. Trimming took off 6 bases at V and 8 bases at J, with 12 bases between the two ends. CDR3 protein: CASSQGGGTQYF. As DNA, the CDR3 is TGTGCCAGCAGCCAAGGAGGGGGTACGCAGTATTTT.

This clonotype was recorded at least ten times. CDR3 bases: TGTGCCATCTACCGGGACAGTCACAATGAGCAGTTCTTC. Translation gives CAIYRDSHNEQFF. The chain carries TRBV6-1 and TRBJ2-1; 7 nucleotides match TRBD1. The CDR3 covers 13 residues. The V and J ends lost 10 bases and 5 bases, in that order; junction bases with no gene match: 8. Germline values: CDR1 MNHNS, CDR2 SASEGT.

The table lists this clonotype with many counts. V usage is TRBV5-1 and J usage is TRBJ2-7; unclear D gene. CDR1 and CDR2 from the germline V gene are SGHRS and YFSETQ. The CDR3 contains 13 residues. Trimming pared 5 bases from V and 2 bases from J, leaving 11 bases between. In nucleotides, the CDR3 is TGCGCCAGCAGACGGACGGACCCCTACGAGCAGTACTTC. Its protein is CASRRTDPYEQYF.

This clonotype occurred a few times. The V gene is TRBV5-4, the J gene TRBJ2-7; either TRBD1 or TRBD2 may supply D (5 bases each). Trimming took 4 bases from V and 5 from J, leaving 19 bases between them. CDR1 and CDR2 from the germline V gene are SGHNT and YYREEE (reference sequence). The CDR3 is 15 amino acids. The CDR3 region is CASSHPGTALDEQYF. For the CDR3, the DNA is TGTGCCAGCAGCCACCCAGGGACCGCCCTCGACGAGCAGTACTTC.

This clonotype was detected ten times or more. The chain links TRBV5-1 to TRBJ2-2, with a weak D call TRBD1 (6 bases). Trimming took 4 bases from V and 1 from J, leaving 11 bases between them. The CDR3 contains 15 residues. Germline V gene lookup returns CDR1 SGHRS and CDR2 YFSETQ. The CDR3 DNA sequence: TGCGCCAGCAGCCCACAGGGTCGGAACACCGGGGAGCTGTTTTTT. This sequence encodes CASSPQGRNTGELFF.

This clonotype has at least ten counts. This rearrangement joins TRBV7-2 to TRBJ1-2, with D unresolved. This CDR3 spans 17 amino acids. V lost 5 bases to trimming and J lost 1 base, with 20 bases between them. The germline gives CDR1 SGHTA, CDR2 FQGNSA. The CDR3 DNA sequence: TGTGCCAGCAGCCCCCGCCTTTGGGTATACCTTAACTATGGCTACACCTTC. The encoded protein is CASSPRLWVYLNYGYTF. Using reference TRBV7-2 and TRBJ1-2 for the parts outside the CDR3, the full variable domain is GAGVSQSPSNKVTEKGKDVELRCDPISGHTALYWYRQSLGQGLEFLIYFQGNSAPDKSGLPSDRFSAERTGGSVSTLTIQRTQQEDSAVYLCASSPRLWVYLNYGYTFGSGTRLTVV.

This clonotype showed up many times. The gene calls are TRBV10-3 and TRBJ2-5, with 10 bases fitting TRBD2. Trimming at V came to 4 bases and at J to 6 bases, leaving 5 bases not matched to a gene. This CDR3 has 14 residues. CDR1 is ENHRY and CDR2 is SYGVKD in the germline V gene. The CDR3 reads CAISASGRIKTQYF. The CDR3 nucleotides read TGTGCCATCAGTGCTAGCGGGAGAATCAAGACCCAGTACTTC.

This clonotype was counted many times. The CDR3 sequence: CATHRDNYNEQFF. The DNA for the CDR3 is TGTGCCACGCACCGGGACAACTACAATGAGCAGTTCTTC. This chain connects TRBV10-3 to TRBJ2-1; possible D gene TRBD1, 6 bases. Germline CDR1 and CDR2: ENHRY and SYGVKD. Trimming took 10 bases from V and 3 from J, leaving 13 bases between them. CDR3 length: 13 amino acids.

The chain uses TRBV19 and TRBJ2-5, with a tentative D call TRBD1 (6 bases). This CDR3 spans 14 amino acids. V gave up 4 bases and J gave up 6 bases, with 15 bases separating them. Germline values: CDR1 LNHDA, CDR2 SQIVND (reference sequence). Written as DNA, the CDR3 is TGTGCCAGTAGTACCGCTACAGGGATAAAGACCCAGTACTTC. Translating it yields CASSTATGIKTQYF.

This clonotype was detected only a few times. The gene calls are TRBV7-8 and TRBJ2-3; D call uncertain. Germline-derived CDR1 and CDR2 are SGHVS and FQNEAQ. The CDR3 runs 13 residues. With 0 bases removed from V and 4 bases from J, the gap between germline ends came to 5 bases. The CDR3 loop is CASSLAISDTQYF. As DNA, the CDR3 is TGTGCCAGCAGCTTAGCGATTTCAGATACGCAGTATTTT.

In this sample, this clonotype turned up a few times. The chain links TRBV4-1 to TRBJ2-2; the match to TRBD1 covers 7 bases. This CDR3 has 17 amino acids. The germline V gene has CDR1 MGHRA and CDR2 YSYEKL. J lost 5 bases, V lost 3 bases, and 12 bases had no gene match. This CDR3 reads CASSQGQPTPSTGELFF. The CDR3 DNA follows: TGCGCCAGCAGCCAGGGACAGCCCACCCCGAGTACCGGGGAGCTGTTTTTT.

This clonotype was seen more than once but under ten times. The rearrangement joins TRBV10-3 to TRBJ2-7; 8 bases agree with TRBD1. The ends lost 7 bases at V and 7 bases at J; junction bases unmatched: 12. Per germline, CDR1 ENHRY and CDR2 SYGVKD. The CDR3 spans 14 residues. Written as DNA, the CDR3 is TGTGCCATCAAGAATGGACAGGGTCTAGCGGAGCAGTACTTC. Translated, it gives CAIKNGQGLAEQYF.

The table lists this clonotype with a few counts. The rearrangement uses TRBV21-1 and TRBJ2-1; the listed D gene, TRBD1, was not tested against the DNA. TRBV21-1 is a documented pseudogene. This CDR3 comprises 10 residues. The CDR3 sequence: CASSKTREFF. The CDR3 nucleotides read TGTGCCAGCAGCAAAACCCGGGAGTTCTTC.

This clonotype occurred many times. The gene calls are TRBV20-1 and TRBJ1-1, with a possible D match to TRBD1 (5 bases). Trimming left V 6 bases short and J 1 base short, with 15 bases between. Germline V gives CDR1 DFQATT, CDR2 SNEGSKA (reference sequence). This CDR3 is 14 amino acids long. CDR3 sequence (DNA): TGCAGTGCACGCCGTGGGGGATCGAACACTGAAGCTTTCTTT. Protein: CSARRGGSNTEAFF.

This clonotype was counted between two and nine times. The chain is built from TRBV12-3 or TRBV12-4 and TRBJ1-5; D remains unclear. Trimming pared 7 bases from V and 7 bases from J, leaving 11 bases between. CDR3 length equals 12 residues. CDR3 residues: CASKLGSQPQHF. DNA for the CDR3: TGTGCCAGCAAATTGGGATCCCAGCCCCAGCATTTT.

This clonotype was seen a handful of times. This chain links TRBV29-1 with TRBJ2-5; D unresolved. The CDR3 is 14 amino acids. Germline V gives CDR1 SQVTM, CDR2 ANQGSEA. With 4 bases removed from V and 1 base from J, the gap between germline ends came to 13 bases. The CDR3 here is CSVVFPRFQETQYF. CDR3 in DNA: TGCAGCGTTGTCTTCCCAAGGTTCCAAGAGACCCAGTACTTC.

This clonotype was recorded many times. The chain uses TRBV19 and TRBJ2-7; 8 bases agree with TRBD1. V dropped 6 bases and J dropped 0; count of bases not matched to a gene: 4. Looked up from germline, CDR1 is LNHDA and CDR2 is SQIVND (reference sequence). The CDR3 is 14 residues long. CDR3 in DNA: TGTGCCAGTAGCTGGCAGGGGGCCTCCTACGAGCAGTACTTC. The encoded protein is CASSWQGASYEQYF.

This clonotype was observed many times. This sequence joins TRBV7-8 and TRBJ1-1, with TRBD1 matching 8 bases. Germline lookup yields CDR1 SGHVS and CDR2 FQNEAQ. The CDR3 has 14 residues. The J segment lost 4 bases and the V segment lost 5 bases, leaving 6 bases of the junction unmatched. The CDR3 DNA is TGTGCCAGCAGCGAAGACAGGGGACCCACTGAAGCTTTCTTT. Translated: CASSEDRGPTEAFF.

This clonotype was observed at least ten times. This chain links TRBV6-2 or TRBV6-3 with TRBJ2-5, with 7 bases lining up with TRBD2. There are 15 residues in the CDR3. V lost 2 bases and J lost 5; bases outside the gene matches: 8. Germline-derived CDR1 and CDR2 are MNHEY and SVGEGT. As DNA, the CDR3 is TGTGCCAGCAGTTACGGCGGGAGCGGGGTCGAGACCCAGTACTTC. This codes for CASSYGGSGVETQYF.

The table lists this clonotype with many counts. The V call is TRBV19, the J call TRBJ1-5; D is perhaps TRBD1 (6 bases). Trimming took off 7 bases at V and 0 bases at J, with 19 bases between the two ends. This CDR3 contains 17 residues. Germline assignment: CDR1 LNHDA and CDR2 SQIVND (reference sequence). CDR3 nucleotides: TGTGCCAGTACTAAAGAGGGGGATCTTAATAGCAATCAGCCCCAGCATTTT. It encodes CASTKEGDLNSNQPQHF. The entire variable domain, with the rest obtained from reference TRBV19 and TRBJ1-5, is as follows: DGGITQSPKYLFRKEGQNVTLSCEQNLNHDAMYWYRQDPGQGLRLIYYSQIVNDFQKGDIAEGYSVSREKKESFPLTVTSAQKNPTAFYLCASTKEGDLNSNQPQHFGDGTRLSIL.

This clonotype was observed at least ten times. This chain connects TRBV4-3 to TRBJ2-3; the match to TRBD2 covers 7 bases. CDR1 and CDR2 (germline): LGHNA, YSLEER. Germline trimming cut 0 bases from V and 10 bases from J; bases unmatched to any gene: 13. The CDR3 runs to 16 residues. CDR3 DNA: TGCGCCAGCAGCCAAGATAGATCTAGCGGACTTGGTTCGCAGTATTTT. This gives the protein CASSQDRSSGLGSQYF.

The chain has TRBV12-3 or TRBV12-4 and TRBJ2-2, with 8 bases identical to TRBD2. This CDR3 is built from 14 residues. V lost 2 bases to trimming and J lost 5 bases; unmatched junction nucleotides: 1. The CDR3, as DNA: TGTGCCAGCAGTTTACAGCGGGAGACCGGGGAGCTGTTTTTT. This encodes CASSLQRETGELFF.

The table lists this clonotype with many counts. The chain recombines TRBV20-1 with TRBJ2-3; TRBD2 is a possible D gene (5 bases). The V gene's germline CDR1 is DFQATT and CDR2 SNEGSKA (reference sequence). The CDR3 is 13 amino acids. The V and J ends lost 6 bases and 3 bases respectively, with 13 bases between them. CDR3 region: CSAFGAGTDTQYF. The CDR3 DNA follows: TGCAGTGCGTTCGGCGCGGGTACAGATACGCAGTATTTT.